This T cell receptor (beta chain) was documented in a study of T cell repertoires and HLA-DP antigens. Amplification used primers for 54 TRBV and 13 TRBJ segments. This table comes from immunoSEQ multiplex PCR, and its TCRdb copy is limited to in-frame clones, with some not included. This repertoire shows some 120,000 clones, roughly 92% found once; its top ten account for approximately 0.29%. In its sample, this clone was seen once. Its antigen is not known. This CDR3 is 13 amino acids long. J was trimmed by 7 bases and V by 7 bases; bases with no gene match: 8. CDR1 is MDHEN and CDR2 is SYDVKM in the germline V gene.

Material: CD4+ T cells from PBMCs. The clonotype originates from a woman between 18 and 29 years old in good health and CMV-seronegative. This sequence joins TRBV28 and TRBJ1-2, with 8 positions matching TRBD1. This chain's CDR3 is CASNFRGPGGYTF. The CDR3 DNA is TGTGCCAGCAATTTCAGGGGGCCTGGTGGCTACACCTTC.